This TCR beta chain comes out of a study of shared clonotypes between healthy human individuals. Study summary: A couple of women and a few men aged 18 to 49 made up the donors.

Libraries were prepared by immunoSEQ multiplex PCR; TCRdb keeps only in-frame clonotypes and omits some of them. The repertoire consists of hundreds of thousands of clones, with 70% to 80% occurring once and the leading ten covering over 10%. Sequenced input: PBMCs. This TCR derives from a woman in her thirties or forties in good health. Some clones in this sample may be carry-over from other donors' samples.

CDR3 sequence: CSAGQTGRRDEQFF. The CDR3 region has the DNA TGCAGCGCCGGCCAGACGGGCAGGAGGGATGAGCAGTTCTTC. This chain joins TRBV29-1 and TRBJ2-1; the D gene is possibly TRBD2 (6 bases). Germline CDR1 SQVTM, CDR2 ANQGSEA. Trimming cost V 7 bases and J 8 bases, with 21 bases left between them. CDR3 length: 14 amino acids.